This T cell receptor beta chain was recorded in a study of OX40 agonist ivuxolimab in advanced cancers. In the study overall: Ivuxolimab was an agonistic, fully human IgG2 monoclonal antibody directed against OX40 (CD134), a costimulatory receptor. Intravenous ivuxolimab was administered to patients every 2 weeks at six dose levels: 0.01, 0.1, 0.3, 1.5, 3 and 10 mg/kg. Of the approximately 50 dose-escalation patients, hepatocellular carcinoma was present in approximately 20, melanoma in around 15, renal cell carcinoma in 9 and head and neck cancer in 9. A male proportion of around 80% and a mean age of about 60 years, ranging from about 20 to 80, were recorded for the dose-escalation cohort. Prior anti-PD-1, anti-PD-L1 or anti-CTLA-4 therapy was permitted, and 40% of dose-escalation patients had received checkpoint inhibitors. Partial responses occurred in three dose-escalation patients: two with cutaneous melanoma and one with hepatocellular carcinoma. Peripheral TCRbeta sequencing aimed to test whether ivuxolimab altered TCR sequence diversity and caused clonal T-cell expansion. The monotherapy dose-escalation portion (N of about 50 patients) of the phase I ivuxolimab trial is reported in the paper.

The V end loses 8 bases and the J end loses 5 bases, and a stretch of 15 bases separates them. CDR1 and CDR2, per the germline V gene, are SNHLY and FYNNEI. The CDR3 holds 13 amino acids from the cysteine to the phenylalanine. The read is trimmed to its CDR3 DNA, 39 bases read in frame from base 1. The trial excluded patients who had a history of autoimmune disease or who were on systemic immunosuppression. Peripheral blood for TCR sequencing was collected from all dose cohorts at baseline, on cycle 4 day 1, and on cycle 7 day 1. The samples were taken from a phase I, first-in-human, multicenter, open-label dose-escalation trial of ivuxolimab. Adults with locally advanced or metastatic melanoma, renal cell, hepatocellular, or head and neck squamous cell carcinoma were enrolled in the trial. Before TCR sequencing, CD4+ and CD8+ T cells were separately sorted from peripheral blood. General findings and caveats noted by the study authors: After ivuxolimab, expanded clones were on average more numerous among CD8+ T cells than among CD4+ T cells. Which antigens the clonally expanded peripheral T cells were specific for was not determined. In partial responders in the 0.1-3.0 mg/kg groups, normalized peripheral clonal expansion was found to be among the lowest, especially among CD8+ T cells. At doses of 0.1 to 3.0 mg/kg, clonal expansion of both CD4+ and CD8+ T cells in blood was seen between baseline and week 6. Low levels of normalized T-cell clonal expansion were also seen in some patients who did not respond.

To sequence the TCRbeta CDR3 region, genomic DNA was isolated from the sorted cells. The immunoSEQ Assay was used to sequence the TCRbeta CDR3 regions. Here the immuneACCESS table is served through TCRdb, limited to in-frame sequences with V and J called. Missing clones are a known gap in these copies; in checked studies unresolved V genes cover under half, and the rest lacks a known reason. The sample table shows roughly 89,000 clones, and roughly 90% are seen once. 0.33% of the sample belongs to the ten largest clones. The table lists this clone with a count of one. It has no known antigen specificity. Per-base qualities were not stored, and no clone one base away is much larger.

The chain was built from TRBV2 and TRBJ2-5; matching of 6 bases hints at TRBD2 as the D gene. Sample: CD4+ or CD8+ T cells sorted from blood, taken in a trial of the OX40 agonist ivuxolimab. The TCR comes from an adult with an advanced solid tumor such as melanoma, head and neck, liver or kidney cancer. The encoded CDR3 is CASGPRRGETQYF. The DNA is TGTGCCAGCGGCCCGCGACGGGGGGAGACCCAGTACTTC.